A single sample gave rise to the 8 T cell receptor beta chains below, sequenced in a study of identical twins. One entry per CDR3 protein, called by TCRdb with MiXCR from the 5' RACE reads. This table holds fewer than 550,000 distinct CDR3 sequences, around 15% found once. This sample also appeared in a second study, on yellow fever vaccine responses in identical twins.

Sequencing was performed on CD4+ T cells sorted from blood. These receptors were obtained from a young woman in good health.

The V and J genes are TRBV12-3 or TRBV12-4 and TRBJ2-2, with D possibly matching TRBD2 (7 bases). V was pared by 7 bases and J by 5 bases, with 17 bases between. This CDR3 has 15 amino acids. CDR3 DNA sequence: TGTGCCAGCACCCTCCGAGGGGGGGGGACCGGGGAGCTGTTTTTT. It encodes CASTLRGGGTGELFF.

The chain carries TRBV7-9 and TRBJ2-7; D unresolved. V gave up 5 bases and J gave up 6 bases, with 14 bases separating them. CDR3 length equals 13 residues. Germline V gives CDR1 SEHNR, CDR2 FQNEAQ (reference sequence). The CDR3, as DNA: TGTGCCAGCAGCCCCCAAACTTTGAGCGAGCAGTACTTC. Its protein product is CASSPQTLSEQYF.

This clonotype has only a few counts. The chain is built from TRBV5-1 and TRBJ2-1; 7 nucleotides align to TRBD1. CDR1 is SGHRS, CDR2 YFSETQ, per germline. V was clipped by 2 bases and J by 3 bases; unmatched bases: 14. The CDR3 has 18 residues. The CDR3 bases are TGCGCCAGCAGCTTCCATATCCGACCACGGGACAGCTACAATGAGCAGTTCTTC. Translated, it gives CASSFHIRPRDSYNEQFF.

This clonotype has only a few counts. This sequence joins TRBV3-1 and TRBJ2-2, with D possibly TRBD1 on 6 matching bases. Trimming took 6 bases from V and 7 from J, leaving 15 bases between them. This CDR3 contains 14 residues. Per germline, CDR1 LGHDT and CDR2 YNNKEL (reference sequence). The CDR3 coding sequence is TGTGCCAGCAGGCCGGGACAATCAGGCGGGGAGCTGTTTTTT. This gives the protein CASRPGQSGGELFF.

The table lists this clonotype with a few counts. CDR3 in DNA: TGTGCCAGCAGCGTAGGGCTCTACAACTCCTACAATGAGCAGTTCTTC. Its translation: CASSVGLYNSYNEQFF. The gene calls are TRBV9 and TRBJ2-1; D unclear. Germline V gene lookup returns CDR1 SGDLS and CDR2 YYNGEE. The CDR3 covers 16 residues. Trimming left V 0 bases short and J 0 bases short, with 10 bases between.

The chain is built from TRBV20-1 and TRBJ2-5; TRBD2 is a possible D gene (6 bases). The CDR3 consists of 14 residues. Between the trimmed V and J ends, which lost 4 bases and 5 bases, there was a span of 17 bases. Germline lookup yields CDR1 DFQATT and CDR2 SNEGSKA (reference sequence). The CDR3 DNA follows: TGCAGTGCTACCCGACCCGGGGCGGGGGAGACCCAGTACTTC. The encoded protein is CSATRPGAGETQYF.

This chain joins TRBV12-3 or TRBV12-4 and TRBJ2-3; TRBD2 matches 13 bases. V was pared by 3 bases and J by 0 bases, with 3 bases of the junction left unmatched. This CDR3 contains 17 residues. The chain's CDR3 is CASSFGTSGKSTDTQYF. As DNA, the CDR3 is TGTGCCAGCAGTTTCGGGACTAGCGGGAAGAGCACAGATACGCAGTATTTT.

In its sample, this clonotype was seen a few times. The V call is TRBV10-3, the J call TRBJ2-1, with D hard to call. The germline V and J ends were trimmed by 10 bases and 4 bases, with 17 bases remaining between them. This CDR3 region has 14 residues. Germline CDR1 ENHRY, CDR2 SYGVKD. CDR3 in amino acids: CATLRGPSYNEQFF. CDR3 in DNA: TGTGCCACCCTTCGCGGTCCGAGTTACAATGAGCAGTTCTTC.